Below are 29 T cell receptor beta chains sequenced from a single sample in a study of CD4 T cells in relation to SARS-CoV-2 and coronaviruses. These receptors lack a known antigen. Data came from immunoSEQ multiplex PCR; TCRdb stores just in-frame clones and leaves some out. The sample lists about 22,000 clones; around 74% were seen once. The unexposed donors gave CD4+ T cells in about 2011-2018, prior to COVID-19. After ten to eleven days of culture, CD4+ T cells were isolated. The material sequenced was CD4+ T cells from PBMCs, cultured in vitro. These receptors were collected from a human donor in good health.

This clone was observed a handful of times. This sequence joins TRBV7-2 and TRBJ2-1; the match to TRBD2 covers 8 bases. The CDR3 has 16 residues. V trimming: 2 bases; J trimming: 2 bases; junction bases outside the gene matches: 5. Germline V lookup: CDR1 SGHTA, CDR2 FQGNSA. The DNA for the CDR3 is TGTGCCAGCAGCTTAAGTGTGACTAGCGCCTACAATGAGCAGTTCTTC. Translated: CASSLSVTSAYNEQFF.

CDR3 coding DNA: TGTGCCAGCTCACCGGACGGGGACTACGAGCAGTACTTC. Its protein product is CASSPDGDYEQYF. This chain links TRBV18 with TRBJ2-7; tentatively, D is TRBD2 (5 bases). V was shortened by 3 bases and J by 3 bases, with 9 bases between the two germline ends. The length of the CDR3 is 13 residues. Germline V gives CDR1 KGHSH, CDR2 LQKENI.

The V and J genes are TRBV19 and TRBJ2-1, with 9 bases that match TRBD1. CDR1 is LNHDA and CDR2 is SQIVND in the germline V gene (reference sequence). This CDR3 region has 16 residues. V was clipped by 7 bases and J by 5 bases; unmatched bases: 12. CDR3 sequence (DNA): TGTGCCAGTACCCGACATCTGGACAGGGGCAACAATGAGCAGTTCTTC. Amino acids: CASTRHLDRGNNEQFF.

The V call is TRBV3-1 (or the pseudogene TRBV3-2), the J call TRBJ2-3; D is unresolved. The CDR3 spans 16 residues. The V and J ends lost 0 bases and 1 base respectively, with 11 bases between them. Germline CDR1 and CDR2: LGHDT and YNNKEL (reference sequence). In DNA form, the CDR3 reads TGTGCCAGCAGCCAAGATACGGCCGTGGGCACAGATACGCAGTATTTT. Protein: CASSQDTAVGTDTQYF.

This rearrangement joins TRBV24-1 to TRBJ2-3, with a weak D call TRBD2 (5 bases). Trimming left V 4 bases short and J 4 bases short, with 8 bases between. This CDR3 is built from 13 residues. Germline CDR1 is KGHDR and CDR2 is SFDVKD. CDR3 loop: CATSDGLADTQYF. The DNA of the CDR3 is TGTGCCACCAGTGACGGACTGGCAGATACGCAGTATTTT.

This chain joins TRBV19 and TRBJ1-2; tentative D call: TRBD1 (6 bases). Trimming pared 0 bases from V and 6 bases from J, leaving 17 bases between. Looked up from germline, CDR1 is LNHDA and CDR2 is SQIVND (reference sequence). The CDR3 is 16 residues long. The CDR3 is CASSIDLRGQGDGYTF. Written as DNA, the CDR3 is TGTGCCAGTAGTATAGATCTCCGGGGACAAGGGGATGGCTACACCTTC.

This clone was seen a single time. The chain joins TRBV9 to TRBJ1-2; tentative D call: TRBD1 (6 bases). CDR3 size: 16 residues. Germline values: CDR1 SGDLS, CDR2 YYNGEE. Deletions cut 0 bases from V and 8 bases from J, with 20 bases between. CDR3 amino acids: CASSVAGTTQGGGYTF. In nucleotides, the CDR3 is TGTGCCAGCAGCGTAGCCGGGACGACCCAAGGGGGGGGCTACACCTTC.

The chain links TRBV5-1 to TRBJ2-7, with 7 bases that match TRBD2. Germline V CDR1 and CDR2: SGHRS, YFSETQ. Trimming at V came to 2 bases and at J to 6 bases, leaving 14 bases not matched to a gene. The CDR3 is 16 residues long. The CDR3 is CASSFHEPGGRSEQYF. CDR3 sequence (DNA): TGCGCCAGCAGCTTCCACGAGCCGGGAGGACGTAGCGAGCAGTACTTC.

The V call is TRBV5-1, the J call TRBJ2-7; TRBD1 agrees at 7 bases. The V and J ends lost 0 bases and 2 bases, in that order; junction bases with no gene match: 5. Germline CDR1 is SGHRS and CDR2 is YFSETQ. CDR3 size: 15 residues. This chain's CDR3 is CASSLDGTVAYEQYF. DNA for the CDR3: TGCGCCAGCAGCTTGGACGGGACAGTAGCCTACGAGCAGTACTTC.

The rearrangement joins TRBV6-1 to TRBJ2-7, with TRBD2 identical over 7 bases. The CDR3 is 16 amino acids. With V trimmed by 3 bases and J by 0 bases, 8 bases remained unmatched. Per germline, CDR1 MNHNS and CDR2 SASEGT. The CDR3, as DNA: TGTGCCAGCAGTGATGCGAAAACTAGCGTCTCCTACGAGCAGTACTTC. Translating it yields CASSDAKTSVSYEQYF.

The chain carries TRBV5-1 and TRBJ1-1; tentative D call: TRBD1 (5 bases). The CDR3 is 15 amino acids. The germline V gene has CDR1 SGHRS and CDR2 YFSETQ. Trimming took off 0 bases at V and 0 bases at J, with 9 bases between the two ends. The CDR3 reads CASSLATGMNTEAFF. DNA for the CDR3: TGCGCCAGCAGCTTGGCCACAGGAATGAACACTGAAGCTTTCTTT.

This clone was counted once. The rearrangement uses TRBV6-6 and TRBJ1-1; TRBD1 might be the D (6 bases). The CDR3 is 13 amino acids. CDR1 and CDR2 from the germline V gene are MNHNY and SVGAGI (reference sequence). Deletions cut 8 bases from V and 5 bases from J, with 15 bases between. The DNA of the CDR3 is TGTGCCAGCTCACAGGGTGAAGATACTGAAGCTTTCTTT. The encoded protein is CASSQGEDTEAFF.

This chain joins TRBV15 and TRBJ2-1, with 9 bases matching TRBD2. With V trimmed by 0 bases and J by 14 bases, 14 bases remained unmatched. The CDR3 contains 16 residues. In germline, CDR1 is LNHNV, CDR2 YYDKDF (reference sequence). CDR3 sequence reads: CATSREGSGSPGRKFF. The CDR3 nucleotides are TGTGCCACCAGCAGAGAGGGTAGCGGGAGCCCGGGGCGCAAGTTCTTC. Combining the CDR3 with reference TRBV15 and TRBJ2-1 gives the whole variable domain DAMVIQNPRYQVTQFGKPVTLSCSQTLNHNVMYWYQQKSSQAPKLLFHYYDKDFNNEADTPDNFQSRRPNTSFCFLDIRSPGLGDTAMYLCATSREGSGSPGRKFFGPGTRLTVL.

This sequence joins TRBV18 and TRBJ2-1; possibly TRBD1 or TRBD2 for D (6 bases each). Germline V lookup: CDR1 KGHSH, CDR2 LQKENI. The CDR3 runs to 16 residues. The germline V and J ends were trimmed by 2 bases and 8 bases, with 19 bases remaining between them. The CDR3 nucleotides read TGTGCCAGCTCACCAAGGTCGGGGACGGGGGCTCATGAGCAGTTCTTC. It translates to CASSPRSGTGAHEQFF.

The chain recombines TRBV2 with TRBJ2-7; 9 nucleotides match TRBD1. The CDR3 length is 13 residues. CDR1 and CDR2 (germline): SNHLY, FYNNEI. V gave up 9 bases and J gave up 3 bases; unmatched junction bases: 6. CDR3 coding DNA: TGTGCCAGTCGACAGGGGGGAGTCTACGAGCAGTACTTC. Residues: CASRQGGVYEQYF.

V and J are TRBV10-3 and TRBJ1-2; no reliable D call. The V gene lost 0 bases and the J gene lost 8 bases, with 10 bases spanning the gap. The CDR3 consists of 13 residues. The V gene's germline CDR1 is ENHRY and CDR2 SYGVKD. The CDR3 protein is CAISESRDHGYTF. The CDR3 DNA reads TGTGCCATCAGTGAGTCGAGGGATCACGGCTACACCTTC.

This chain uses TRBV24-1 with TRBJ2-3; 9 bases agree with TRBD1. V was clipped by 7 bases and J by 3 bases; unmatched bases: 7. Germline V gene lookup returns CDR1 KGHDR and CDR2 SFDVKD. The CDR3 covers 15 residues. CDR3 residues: CATSAIDRGTDTQYF. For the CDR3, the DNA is TGTGCCACCAGCGCCATAGACAGGGGGACAGATACGCAGTATTTT.

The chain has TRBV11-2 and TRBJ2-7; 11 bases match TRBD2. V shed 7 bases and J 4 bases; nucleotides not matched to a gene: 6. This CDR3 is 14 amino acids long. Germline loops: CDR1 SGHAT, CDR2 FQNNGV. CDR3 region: CASTPGLAGYEQYF. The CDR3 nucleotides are TGTGCCAGCACCCCCGGACTAGCGGGTTACGAGCAGTACTTC.

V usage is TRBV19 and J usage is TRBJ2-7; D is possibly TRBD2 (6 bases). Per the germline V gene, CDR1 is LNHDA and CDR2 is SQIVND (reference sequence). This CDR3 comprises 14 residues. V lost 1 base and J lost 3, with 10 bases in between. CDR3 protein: CASSIGGGNYEQYF. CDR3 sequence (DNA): TGTGCCAGTAGTATAGGCGGAGGGAACTACGAGCAGTACTTC.

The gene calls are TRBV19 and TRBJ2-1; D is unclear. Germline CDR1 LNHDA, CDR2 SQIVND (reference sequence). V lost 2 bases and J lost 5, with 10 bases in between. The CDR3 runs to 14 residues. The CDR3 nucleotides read TGTGCCAGTAGTATATATAGTATCCACAATGAGCAGTTCTTC. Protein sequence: CASSIYSIHNEQFF.

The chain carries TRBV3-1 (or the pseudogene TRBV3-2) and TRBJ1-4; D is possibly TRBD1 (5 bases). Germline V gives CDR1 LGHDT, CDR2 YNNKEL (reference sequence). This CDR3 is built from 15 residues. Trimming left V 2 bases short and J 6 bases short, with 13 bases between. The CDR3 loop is CASSQPGPADEKLFF. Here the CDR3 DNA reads TGTGCCAGCAGCCAACCGGGACCAGCCGATGAAAAACTGTTTTTT.

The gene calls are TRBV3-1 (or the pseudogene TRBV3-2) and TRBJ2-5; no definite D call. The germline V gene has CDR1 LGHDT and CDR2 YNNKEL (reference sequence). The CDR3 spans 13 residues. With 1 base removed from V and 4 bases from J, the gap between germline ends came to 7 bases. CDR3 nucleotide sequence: TGTGCCAGCAGCCAAGTCAGGAGAGAGACCCAGTACTTC. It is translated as CASSQVRRETQYF.

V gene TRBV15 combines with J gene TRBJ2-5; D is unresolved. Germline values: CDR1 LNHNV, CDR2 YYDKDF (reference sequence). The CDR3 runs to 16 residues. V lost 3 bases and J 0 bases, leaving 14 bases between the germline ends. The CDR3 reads CATSSTQVLDQETQYF. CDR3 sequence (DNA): TGTGCCACCAGCAGCACCCAGGTATTGGACCAAGAGACCCAGTACTTC. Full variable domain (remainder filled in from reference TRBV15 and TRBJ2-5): DAMVIQNPRYQVTQFGKPVTLSCSQTLNHNVMYWYQQKSSQAPKLLFHYYDKDFNNEADTPDNFQSRRPNTSFCFLDIRSPGLGDTAMYLCATSSTQVLDQETQYFGPGTRLLVL.

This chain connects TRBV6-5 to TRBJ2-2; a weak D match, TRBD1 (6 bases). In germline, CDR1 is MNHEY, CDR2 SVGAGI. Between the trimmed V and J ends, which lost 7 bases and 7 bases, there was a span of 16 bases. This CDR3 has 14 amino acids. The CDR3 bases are TGTGCCAGCACCGTACAGGGCAGCTTCGGGGAGCTGTTTTTT. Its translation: CASTVQGSFGELFF.

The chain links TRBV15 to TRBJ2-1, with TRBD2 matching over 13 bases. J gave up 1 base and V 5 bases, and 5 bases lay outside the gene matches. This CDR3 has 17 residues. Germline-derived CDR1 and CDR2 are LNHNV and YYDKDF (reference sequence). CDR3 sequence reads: CATSLRTSGSSYNEQFF. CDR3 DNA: TGTGCCACCAGCCTACGGACTAGCGGGAGTTCCTACAATGAGCAGTTCTTC.

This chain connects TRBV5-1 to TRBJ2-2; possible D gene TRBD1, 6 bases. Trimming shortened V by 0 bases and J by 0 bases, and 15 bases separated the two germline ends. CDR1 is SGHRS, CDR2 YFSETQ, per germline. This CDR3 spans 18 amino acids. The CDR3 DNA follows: TGCGCCAGCAGCTTGGGTCGAGGGGGAGACCCGAACACCGGGGAGCTGTTTTTT. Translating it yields CASSLGRGGDPNTGELFF.

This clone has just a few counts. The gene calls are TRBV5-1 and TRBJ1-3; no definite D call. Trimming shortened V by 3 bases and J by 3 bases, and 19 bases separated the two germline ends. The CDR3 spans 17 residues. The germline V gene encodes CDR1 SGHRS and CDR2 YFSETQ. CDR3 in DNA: TGCGCCAGCAGCTCCGGCCGACTGGGAAACTATGGAAACACCATATATTTT. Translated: CASSSGRLGNYGNTIYF.

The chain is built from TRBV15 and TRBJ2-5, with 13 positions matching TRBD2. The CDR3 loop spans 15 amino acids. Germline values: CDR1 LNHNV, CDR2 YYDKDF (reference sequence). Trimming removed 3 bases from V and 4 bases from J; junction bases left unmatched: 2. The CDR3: CATSRGTSGIETQYF. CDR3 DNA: TGTGCCACCAGCAGGGGGACTAGCGGGATAGAGACCCAGTACTTC.

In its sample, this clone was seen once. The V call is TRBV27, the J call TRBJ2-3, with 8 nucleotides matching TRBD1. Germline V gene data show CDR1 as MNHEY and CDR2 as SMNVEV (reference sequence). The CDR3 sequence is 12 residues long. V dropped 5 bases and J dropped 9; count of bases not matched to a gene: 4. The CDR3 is CASSRRQGTQYF. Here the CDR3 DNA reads TGTGCCAGCAGTCGCCGACAGGGGACGCAGTATTTT.